This T cell receptor (beta chain) was sequenced for a study of long-term antiretroviral therapy in people with HIV. This clone has a handful of counts. What it binds is not known. Running of the v3.0 immunoSEQ assay took place at survey level. Sequencing was performed with immunoSEQ multiplex PCR; in TCRdb, only in-frame clones are kept and a portion is missing. Of about 28,000 clones detected, roughly 85% appear once; the ten largest clones hold less than 5%. Study findings and constraints: Absence of data on ART adherence, viral resistance or therapy changes was noted. Before ART, certain clones expanded, and these dominated the repertoire at all time points. It was observed that HIV repertoires exhibited narrower CDR3 length ranges than controls.

The starting material was unsorted PBMCs, obtained 0.8 years before starting antiretroviral therapy. This clonotype originated in a man between 18 and 29 years old with HIV.

This chain's CDR3 is CASSYYGTGNNQPQHF. CDR3 coding DNA: TGTGCCAGCAGTTACTATGGGACAGGGAACAATCAGCCCCAGCATTTT. The chain employs TRBV6-5 and TRBJ1-5, with TRBD1 matching over 9 bases. V shed 1 base, J shed 3 bases, and the junction held 4 bases outside the gene matches. Looked up from germline, CDR1 is MNHEY and CDR2 is SVGAGI. CDR3 length equals 16 residues.